The 25 T cell receptor beta chains below come from one sample, sequenced in a study of T-cell reconstitution after alpha-beta-depleted transplantation in children. Unique molecular identifiers were used in preparing the TCRbeta library. TCRdb fed the PCR reads into MiXCR, producing one record per CDR3 protein. The sample records under 300,000 distinct CDR3 sequences, approximately 9.8% being singletons. This material consisted of PBMCs from the stem cell graft donor, taken from the stem cell graft. These receptors came from a human donor who donated a stem cell graft to a child with SCID.

This clonotype was recorded many times. The chain employs TRBV20-1 and TRBJ2-2; possible D gene TRBD1, 6 bases. This CDR3 has 15 amino acids. Trimming removed 6 bases at V and 2 bases at J, with 16 bases between. Germline V gives CDR1 DFQATT, CDR2 SNEGSKA (reference sequence). The CDR3 region is CSAGTTGPNTGELFF. CDR3 in DNA: TGCAGTGCCGGGACAACAGGGCCTAACACCGGGGAGCTGTTTTTT.

This clonotype occurred many times. This chain joins TRBV15 and TRBJ1-2; 7 positions match TRBD1. The V segment lost 0 bases and the J segment 8 bases; nucleotides outside the gene matches: 3. The V gene's germline CDR1 is LNHNV and CDR2 YYDKDF (reference sequence). The CDR3 extends over 13 amino acids. DNA of the CDR3: TGTGCCACCAGCAGAGAAAGGGACAGCGGCTACACCTTC. Translating it yields CATSRERDSGYTF.

This clonotype was counted ten times or more. The chain has TRBV3-1 and TRBJ2-4, with a possible D match to TRBD2 (6 bases). This CDR3 comprises 15 residues. Germline V gene lookup returns CDR1 LGHDT and CDR2 YNNKEL (reference sequence). Deletions cut 0 bases from V and 2 bases from J, with 8 bases between. The CDR3 DNA is TGTGCCAGCAGCCAAGATGCGGGGACCAAAAACATTCAGTACTTC. Amino acid sequence: CASSQDAGTKNIQYF.

At least ten counts were recorded for this clonotype. The chain is built from TRBV7-2 and TRBJ2-7; 7 bases line up with TRBD1. Germline V lookup: CDR1 SGHTA, CDR2 FQGNSA. The V segment lost 4 bases and the J segment 6 bases; nucleotides outside the gene matches: 9. The CDR3 is made up of 14 amino acids. CDR3 DNA sequence: TGTGCCAGCAGCTCCCGGACAGGTTCTTTCGAGCAGTACTTC. Its protein product is CASSSRTGSFEQYF.

As regards this clonotype: This may come from a read error, since a much larger clone is one base off. This rearrangement joins TRBV11-3 to TRBJ2-1, with a weak D call TRBD1 (6 bases). CDR1 SGHNT and CDR2 YENEEA come from the germline V gene. This CDR3 has 14 amino acids. V lost 3 bases to trimming and J lost 3 bases, with 9 bases between them. CDR3 residues: CASSFRDIYNEQFF. As DNA, the CDR3 is TGTGCCAGCAGCTTCCGGGACATCTACAATGAGCAGTTCTTC.

This clonotype was picked up many times. The rearrangement joins TRBV2 to TRBJ2-7; TRBD1 matches at 7 bases. The germline gives CDR1 SNHLY, CDR2 FYNNEI. V lost 7 bases to trimming and J lost 4 bases; unmatched junction nucleotides: 4. The CDR3 consists of 12 residues. The CDR3, as DNA: TGTGCCAGCACCGGGACAGTTTACGAGCAGTACTTC. The encoded protein is CASTGTVYEQYF.

This clonotype came up many times. Here the CDR3 reads CASSLVYSGANVLTF. For the CDR3, the DNA is TGTGCCAGCAGCTTAGTATACTCTGGGGCCAACGTCCTGACTTTC. The chain carries TRBV7-2 and TRBJ2-6; D unresolved. V was cut by 1 base and J by 0 bases, with 4 bases left in between. CDR1 and CDR2 from the germline V gene are SGHTA and FQGNSA. The CDR3 has 15 amino acids.

This clonotype has a count of ten or more. This rearrangement joins TRBV7-2 to TRBJ2-3; D ambiguous. CDR1 SGHTA and CDR2 FQGNSA come from the germline V gene. Trimming cost V 8 bases and J 4 bases, with 10 bases left between them. This CDR3 contains 12 residues. CDR3 in amino acids: CASGPFSDTQYF. The DNA of the CDR3 is TGTGCCAGCGGGCCGTTTTCAGATACGCAGTATTTT.

This clonotype was detected many times. The V and J genes are TRBV9 and TRBJ2-3; D uncertain. This CDR3 spans 13 amino acids. V dropped 3 bases and J dropped 1 base, with 6 bases sitting between them. Germline assignment: CDR1 SGDLS and CDR2 YYNGEE. CDR3 sequence reads: CASSATGTDTQYF. The CDR3 DNA is TGTGCCAGCAGCGCGACTGGCACAGATACGCAGTATTTT.

In this sample, this clonotype turned up many times. The V and J genes are TRBV7-2 and TRBJ2-7, with D perhaps TRBD2 (6 bases). This CDR3 has 15 amino acids. In germline, CDR1 is SGHTA, CDR2 FQGNSA. Trimming shortened V by 4 bases and J by 4 bases, and 17 bases separated the two germline ends. Here the CDR3 DNA reads TGTGCCAGCAGCTCTGGACCCGGGGGAAGGTACGAGCAGTACTTC. Translated: CASSSGPGGRYEQYF.

This clonotype was recorded at least ten times. V gene TRBV6-5 combines with J gene TRBJ2-7, with D hard to call. The germline CDR1 and CDR2 sequences are MNHEY and SVGAGI. The CDR3 is 15 residues long. Trimming shortened V by 2 bases and J by 3 bases, and 14 bases separated the two germline ends. CDR3 in amino acids: CASSYKGEEIYEQYF. DNA of the CDR3: TGTGCCAGCAGTTACAAGGGTGAAGAAATCTACGAGCAGTACTTC.

This clonotype was observed once. V gene TRBV12-3 or TRBV12-4 combines with J gene TRBJ1-3; 7 bases agree with TRBD1. V shed 7 bases and J 1 base; nucleotides not matched to a gene: 4. This CDR3 is 14 amino acids long. DNA for the CDR3: TGTGCCAGCACTCACAGGGGATCTGGAAACACCATATATTTT. Protein sequence: CASTHRGSGNTIYF.

Remarks on this clonotype: This may be a read error: a much more frequent sequence differs by one nucleotide. The CDR3 reads CASNLAGGTEETQSF. In DNA form, the CDR3 reads TGCGCCAGCAACTTAGCGGGGGGCACAGAAGAGACCCAGTCCTTC. J is TRBJ2-5 and V is TRBV5-1; TRBD2 agrees at 10 bases. The germline CDR1 and CDR2 sequences are SGHRS and YFSETQ. The CDR3 is made up of 15 amino acids.

The CDR3 DNA reads as TGCGCCAGCAACTTTGGGATTATATCGGGCGGCCAAGAGACCCAGTACTTC. Amino acids: CASNFGIISGGQETQYF. V and J are TRBV5-1 and TRBJ2-5; D gene ambiguous. The CDR3 runs to 17 residues. V lost 6 bases and J 1 base, leaving 22 bases between the germline ends. Per germline, CDR1 SGHRS and CDR2 YFSETQ.

This clonotype was observed at least ten times. This sequence joins TRBV29-1 and TRBJ2-7; 7 bases are a match to TRBD1. V was pared by 0 bases and J by 5 bases, with 7 bases of the junction left unmatched. CDR1 SQVTM and CDR2 ANQGSEA come from the germline V gene. The CDR3 is 14 amino acids. DNA of the CDR3: TGCAGCGTTGAAGATCGAAGGACAGGCCACGAGCAGTACTTC. This gives the protein CSVEDRRTGHEQYF.

This clonotype appeared a few times. The chain uses TRBV3-1 and TRBJ2-7; no firm D call. CDR1 and CDR2 (germline): LGHDT, YNNKEL (reference sequence). Trimming cost V 5 bases and J 3 bases, with 5 bases left between them. CDR3 length: 11 residues. The CDR3, as DNA: TGTGCCAGCAGCAACGGCTACGAGCAGTACTTC. Protein sequence: CASSNGYEQYF.

Ten or more counts support this clonotype. The chain is built from TRBV5-1 and TRBJ1-1; the D gene is possibly TRBD1 (6 bases). Per the germline V gene, CDR1 is SGHRS and CDR2 is YFSETQ. The CDR3 runs 14 residues. V was pared by 10 bases and J by 1 base, with 17 bases between. The CDR3 sequence is CASRGTGSNTEAFF. CDR3 sequence (DNA): TGCGCCTCCAGGGGTACAGGGTCGAACACTGAAGCTTTCTTT. Full variable domain (rest looked up from reference TRBV5-1 and TRBJ1-1): KAGVTQTPRYLIKTRGQQVTLSCSPISGHRSVSWYQQTPGQGLQFLFEYFSETQRNKGNFPGRFSGRQFSNSRSEMNVSTLELGDSALYLCASRGTGSNTEAFFGQGTRLTVV.

V is TRBV5-3 and J is TRBJ1-5, with D perhaps TRBD1 (5 bases). Being an ORF, TRBV5-3 has a function that is uncertain. This CDR3 spans 13 amino acids. V shed 9 bases and J shed 7 bases, with 17 bases lying between them. The CDR3: CAIGPGGGQPQHF. The CDR3 DNA follows: TGTGCCATCGGCCCTGGGGGGGGGCAGCCCCAGCATTTT.

This clonotype has a count of ten or more. V usage is TRBV5-1 and J usage is TRBJ2-5; 9 nucleotides agree with TRBD1. V lost 0 bases, J lost 4 bases, and 7 bases stayed unmatched. There are 16 residues in the CDR3. In germline, CDR1 is SGHRS, CDR2 YFSETQ. CDR3 coding DNA: TGCGCCAGCAGCTTGGTGGGGACAGGGACGTCAGAGACCCAGTACTTC. Protein sequence: CASSLVGTGTSETQYF.

The J gene is TRBJ1-5, the V gene TRBV28, with D unresolved. V gave up 3 bases and J gave up 2 bases, with 11 bases separating them. The CDR3 covers 15 residues. The germline gives CDR1 MDHEN, CDR2 SYDVKM. The CDR3 nucleotides are TGTGCCAGCAGTTTTCTGGGCGAGGGCAATCAGCCCCAGCATTTT. It is translated as CASSFLGEGNQPQHF.

The rearrangement uses TRBV2 and TRBJ2-2; tentative D call: TRBD1 (7 bases). V was clipped by 6 bases and J by 5 bases, with 19 bases between them. Germline V gene sequence: CDR1 SNHLY, CDR2 FYNNEI. The CDR3 extends over 16 amino acids. The CDR3 reads CASRWGEMTGTGELFF. CDR3 coding DNA: TGTGCCAGCAGGTGGGGGGAGATGACAGGGACCGGGGAGCTGTTTTTT.

This clonotype has a count of ten or more. CDR3 amino acids: CASSHGTSGGPSSYEQYF. The CDR3 DNA sequence: TGTGCCAGCAGCCACGGGACTAGCGGGGGGCCGAGCTCCTACGAGCAGTACTTC. The chain uses TRBV7-9 and TRBJ2-7, with 15 bases aligning to TRBD2. The V and J ends lost 5 bases and 0 bases, in that order; junction bases with no gene match: 8. Germline V gene sequence: CDR1 SEHNR, CDR2 FQNEAQ (reference sequence). The length of the CDR3 is 18 residues.

The V call is TRBV6-5, the J call TRBJ1-2, with unresolved D. The length of the CDR3 is 14 residues. With 3 bases removed from V and 4 bases from J, the gap between germline ends came to 12 bases. Germline values: CDR1 MNHEY, CDR2 SVGAGI. CDR3 region: CASSYTPISYGYTF. The CDR3 DNA follows: TGTGCCAGCAGTTATACCCCGATTTCCTATGGCTACACCTTC.

Many counts were recorded for this clonotype. The chain employs TRBV20-1 and TRBJ1-1, with a possible D match to TRBD1 (5 bases). This CDR3 has 14 residues. Germline assignment: CDR1 DFQATT and CDR2 SNEGSKA (reference sequence). Trimming pared 6 bases from V and 0 bases from J, leaving 14 bases between. CDR3 residues: CSAEPGPLNTEAFF. The CDR3 nucleotides are TGCAGTGCCGAGCCGGGACCCCTGAACACTGAAGCTTTCTTT.

This clonotype was recorded once. This chain joins TRBV7-2 and TRBJ2-1, with 12 nucleotides matching TRBD2. The length of the CDR3 is 15 residues. Unmatched junction bases numbered 5, after V lost 3 bases and J lost 8 bases. The germline V gene has CDR1 SGHTA and CDR2 FQGNSA. The DNA for the CDR3 is TGTGCCAGCAGCTTCGGACTAGCGGGGAATTATGAGCAGTTCTTC. Translated, it gives CASSFGLAGNYEQFF.